The clone carrying this T cell receptor (beta chain) has only one observation. Its antigen is still unknown. Other DNA sequences in this sample translate to the same CDR3. The data were taken from a study of cytomegalovirus exposure and HLA in healthy donors. The primer mix had 60 Vbeta and 13 Jbeta primers. Profiling relied on immunoSEQ multiplex PCR, and the TCRdb table lists in-frame clones only, not all of them. The sample contains approximately 280,000 clones, 86% of which appear only once. The CDR3 runs to 12 residues. Per the germline V gene, CDR1 is ENHRY and CDR2 is SYGVKD. V dropped 4 bases and J dropped 4; count of bases not matched to a gene: 1. The study, taken as a whole, reports: In an earlier analysis, productive rearrangement rates for most beta V segments clustered near 87% or 30%.

The sample comprised PBMCs. This TCR was sampled from a man aged 35-49 years in good health and CMV-seropositive. The chain links TRBV10-3 to TRBJ2-7, with 7 bases that match TRBD2. CDR3 DNA sequence: TGTGCCATCAGTGTGGGGGGGTACGAGCAGTACTTC. This gives the protein CAISVGGYEQYF.